This T cell receptor beta chain emerged from a study of stem cell transplantation in POMP-related autoinflammatory disease. Profiling relied on immunoSEQ multiplex PCR, and the TCRdb table lists in-frame clones only, not all of them. The sample holds over 30,000 clones, almost 90% seen once. Points from the study as a whole: A trend toward lower repertoire diversity and greater clonality appeared in every analyzed T-cell subset of PRAID patients.

Note on this clone: Antigen unknown.

This CDR3 has 14 residues. Between the trimmed V and J ends, which lost 5 bases and 0 bases, there was a span of 10 bases. CDR1 and CDR2 (germline): MNHEY, SVGAGI. The rearrangement joins TRBV6-5 to TRBJ1-2; TRBD1 might be the D (5 bases). The receptor's source is a human donor with POMP-related autoinflammation and immune dysregulation (PRAID). This specimen was CD4+ T cells from PBMCs, taken before stem cell transplantation. The CDR3 nucleotides are TGTGCCAGCAGTCTATTGGGGGCTAACTATGGCTACACCTTC. It translates to CASSLLGANYGYTF.